Presented here are 7 T cell receptor beta chains from one specimen sequenced in a study of blood T cell repertoires in COVID-19. Profiling relied on immunoSEQ multiplex PCR, and the TCRdb table lists in-frame clones only, not all of them. This sample yields approximately 350,000 clones, of which 75% to 90% are seen a single time; around 1% belongs to the top ten. Source material: PBMCs or T cells enriched from blood (not recorded which). These receptors originate from a man in his late teens or twenties who had recovered from COVID-19.

The chain couples TRBV2 to TRBJ2-1; possible D gene TRBD1, 5 bases. CDR3 length equals 19 residues. The V and J ends lost 6 bases and 5 bases respectively, with 29 bases between them. From germline, CDR1 is SNHLY and CDR2 FYNNEI. The CDR3 reads CASRSALGQGRAIHNEQFF. CDR3 coding DNA: TGTGCCAGCAGGTCGGCGCTCGGTCAGGGAAGGGCGATTCACAATGAGCAGTTCTTC.

The V call is TRBV5-1, the J call TRBJ2-7, with 7 nucleotides matching TRBD2. Germline V gene data show CDR1 as SGHRS and CDR2 as YFSETQ. The CDR3 covers 16 residues. The J segment lost 5 bases and the V segment lost 0 bases, leaving 11 bases of the junction unmatched. This CDR3 is CASSLAEGAGYHEQYF. CDR3 nucleotides: TGCGCCAGCAGCTTGGCCGAGGGAGCGGGGTATCACGAGCAGTACTTC.

The V call is TRBV7-3, the J call TRBJ2-1, with TRBD2 matching over 8 bases. CDR3 length: 13 residues. The J segment lost 14 bases and the V segment lost 5 bases, leaving 11 bases of the junction unmatched. Germline lookup yields CDR1 SGHTA and CDR2 FQGTGA. The CDR3 spells CASSPSREGRKFF. In DNA, the CDR3 is TGTGCCAGCAGCCCCTCCCGGGAGGGCCGGAAGTTCTTC.

The chain links TRBV5-1 to TRBJ1-1, with 7 bases that match TRBD1. Germline CDR1 SGHRS, CDR2 YFSETQ. The ends lost 0 bases at V and 1 base at J; junction bases unmatched: 0. The CDR3 sequence is 14 residues long. The CDR3 reads CASSLDRGNTEAFF. The CDR3 DNA follows: TGCGCCAGCAGCTTGGACAGGGGGAACACTGAAGCTTTCTTT.

The chain joins TRBV27 to TRBJ1-5, with 10 nucleotides matching TRBD1. CDR1 and CDR2 (germline): MNHEY, SMNVEV (reference sequence). V was pared by 6 bases and J by 5 bases, with 4 bases of the junction left unmatched. CDR3 length: 14 amino acids. This chain's CDR3 is CASRRTGGDQPQHF. CDR3 in DNA: TGTGCCAGCAGACGGACAGGGGGGGATCAGCCCCAGCATTTT.

The chain joins TRBV2 to TRBJ2-1; TRBD2 matches 8 bases. Germline V CDR1 and CDR2: SNHLY, FYNNEI. Unmatched junction bases numbered 10, after V lost 8 bases and J lost 7 bases. This CDR3 is built from 14 residues. CDR3 bases: TGTGCCAGCCACTTGGCGGGGGGCTGGAATGAGCAGTTCTTC. Translation: CASHLAGGWNEQFF.

The CDR3 spells CATSRDMRLAAIYEQYF. The CDR3 region has the DNA TGTGCCACCAGCAGAGATATGCGGCTAGCGGCAATCTACGAGCAGTACTTC. The V gene is TRBV15, the J gene TRBJ2-7; 7 positions match TRBD2. After removal of 0 bases from V and 3 bases from J, the junction contained 11 bases not matched to a gene. The length of the CDR3 is 17 residues. Germline V gene sequence: CDR1 LNHNV, CDR2 YYDKDF (reference sequence).